These T cell receptor beta chains were read from a single sample in a study of long-term antiretroviral therapy in people with HIV. Profiled with immunoSEQ multiplex PCR; TCRdb holds only in-frame clones, not every one. The table has some 17,000 clones, around 80% seen once. The input for sequencing was unsorted PBMCs, taken 0.1 years after starting antiretroviral therapy. The receptors stem from a man aged 18 to 29 with HIV. CDR3s include the opening cysteine and the closing phenylalanine or tryptophan. Fields, in order: J gene, D gene, clone size, V gene, CDR3 protein, CDR3 DNA. The D gene is left open where the match is weak. The size of a clone is reported for some rows only, either as once, few or many, or as a class for expanded clones.

J: TRBJ2-7
D: -
size: -
V: TRBV4-3
CDR3: CASSQVLAGQSSYEQYF
DNA: TGCGCCAGCAGCCAAGTCTTGGCGGGGCAGAGCTCCTACGAGCAGTACTTC

J: TRBJ1-2
D: -
size: -
V: TRBV5-6
CDR3: CASSLGPENNYGYTF
DNA: TGTGCCAGCAGCTTGGGTCCGGAGAATAACTATGGCTACACCTTC

J: TRBJ2-4
D: TRBD1
size: -
V: TRBV30
CDR3: CAWEGQGKKTYF
DNA: TGTGCCTGGGAGGGACAGGGGAAAAAGACGTACTTC

J: TRBJ1-6
D: -
size: -
V: TRBV7-9
CDR3: CASSLGEGNSPLHF
DNA: TGTGCCAGCAGCTTAGGGGAAGGGAATTCACCCCTCCACTTT

J: TRBJ2-7
D: -
size: -
V: TRBV2
CDR3: CASIGGWYEQYF
DNA: TGTGCCAGCATAGGGGGTTGGTACGAGCAGTACTTC

J: TRBJ1-2
D: -
size: -
V: TRBV19
CDR3: CASSGTLTNYGYTF
DNA: TGTGCCAGTAGCGGGACACTGACTAACTATGGCTACACCTTC

J: TRBJ2-3
D: -
size: -
V: TRBV9
CDR3: CASSVTGGRADTQYF
DNA: TGTGCCAGCAGCGTAACAGGTGGTAGGGCAGATACGCAGTATTTT

J: TRBJ2-7
D: -
size: -
V: TRBV7-9
CDR3: CASRRDGYEQYF
DNA: TGTGCCAGCAGGCGGGACGGTTACGAGCAGTACTTC

J: TRBJ1-1
D: -
size: -
V: TRBV5-1
CDR3: CASSTDSPGRGTEAFF
DNA: TGCGCCAGCAGCACAGATTCCCCAGGGCGGGGCACTGAAGCTTTCTTT

J: TRBJ1-1
D: -
size: few
V: TRBV6-5
CDR3: CASRHNTEAFF
DNA: TGTGCCAGCAGGCATAACACTGAAGCTTTCTTT

J: TRBJ2-1
D: -
size: -
V: TRBV6-5
CDR3: CASARSEYYEQFF
DNA: TGTGCCAGCGCCCGTTCGGAATATTATGAGCAGTTCTTC

J: TRBJ2-3
D: -
size: -
V: TRBV27
CDR3: CASRAGIRGVTQYF
DNA: TGTGCCAGCAGAGCCGGGATCCGAGGCGTGACGCAGTATTTT

J: TRBJ2-7
D: -
size: -
V: TRBV7-8
CDR3: CASRQGHEQYF
DNA: TGTGCCAGCCGGCAGGGCCACGAGCAGTACTTC

J: TRBJ1-6
D: -
size: once
V: TRBV10-2
CDR3: CASRGGVENSPLHF
DNA: TGCGCCAGCAGAGGGGGAGTAGAAAATTCACCCCTCCACTTT

J: TRBJ2-2
D: -
size: -
V: TRBV7-9
CDR3: CASRPPSTGELFF
DNA: TGTGCCAGCAGACCCCCGTCCACCGGGGAGCTGTTTTTT

J: TRBJ2-3
D: -
size: -
V: TRBV27
CDR3: CASRQANTDTQYF
DNA: TGTGCCAGCCGGCAGGCCAACACAGATACGCAGTATTTT

J: TRBJ1-2
D: TRBD1
size: -
V: TRBV27
CDR3: CASSLSRTGQGGYTF
DNA: TGTGCCAGCAGTTTATCCCGGACAGGGCAAGGTGGCTACACCTTC

J: TRBJ2-1
D: -
size: -
V: TRBV6-5
CDR3: CASRRDSLGEQFF
DNA: TGTGCCAGCAGAAGGGACTCATTGGGGGAGCAGTTCTTC

J: TRBJ1-2
D: -
size: -
V: TRBV27
CDR3: CAGSLAANYGYTF
DNA: TGTGCCGGCAGTTTAGCAGCTAACTATGGCTACACCTTC

J: TRBJ2-2
D: -
size: -
V: TRBV5-6
CDR3: CASSSIERTGELFF
DNA: TGTGCCAGCAGCTCGATCGAAAGAACCGGGGAGCTGTTTTTT

J: TRBJ1-3
D: -
size: -
V: TRBV13
CDR3: CASSLGDPGSSGNTIYF
DNA: TGTGCCAGCAGCTTAGGTGATCCGGGTAGCTCTGGAAACACCATATATTTT

J: TRBJ2-7
D: TRBD1
size: -
V: TRBV4-2
CDR3: CASSLTGTGTYEQYF
DNA: TGTGCCAGCAGCCTCACCGGGACAGGTACCTACGAGCAGTACTTC

J: TRBJ1-4
D: TRBD1
size: -
V: TRBV6-5
CDR3: CASRGGGQLNEKLFF
DNA: TGTGCCAGCAGGGGAGGGGGACAGCTTAATGAAAAACTGTTTTTT

J: TRBJ2-1
D: -
size: -
V: TRBV27
CDR3: CASSLAVTNLEQFF
DNA: TGTGCCAGCAGTTTGGCAGTGACTAACCTTGAGCAGTTCTTC